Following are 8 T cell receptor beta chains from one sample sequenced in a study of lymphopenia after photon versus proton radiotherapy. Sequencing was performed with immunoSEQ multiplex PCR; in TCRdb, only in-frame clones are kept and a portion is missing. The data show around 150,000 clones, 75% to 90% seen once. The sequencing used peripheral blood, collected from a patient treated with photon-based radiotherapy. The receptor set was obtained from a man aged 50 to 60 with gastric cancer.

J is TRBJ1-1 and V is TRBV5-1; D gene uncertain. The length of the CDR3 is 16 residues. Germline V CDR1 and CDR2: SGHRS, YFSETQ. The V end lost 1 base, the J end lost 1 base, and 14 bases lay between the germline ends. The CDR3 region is CASSLIVQEANTEAFF. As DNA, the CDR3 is TGCGCCAGCAGCTTGATAGTTCAGGAGGCGAACACTGAAGCTTTCTTT. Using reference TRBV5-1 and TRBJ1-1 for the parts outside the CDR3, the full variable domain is KAGVTQTPRYLIKTRGQQVTLSCSPISGHRSVSWYQQTPGQGLQFLFEYFSETQRNKGNFPGRFSGRQFSNSRSEMNVSTLELGDSALYLCASSLIVQEANTEAFFGQGTRLTVV.

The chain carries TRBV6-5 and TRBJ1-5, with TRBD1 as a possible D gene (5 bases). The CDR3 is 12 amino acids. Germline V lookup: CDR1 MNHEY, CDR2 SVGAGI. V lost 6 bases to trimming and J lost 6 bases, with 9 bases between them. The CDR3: CASRSGSQPQHF. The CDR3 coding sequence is TGTGCCAGCAGATCAGGGAGTCAGCCCCAGCATTTT.

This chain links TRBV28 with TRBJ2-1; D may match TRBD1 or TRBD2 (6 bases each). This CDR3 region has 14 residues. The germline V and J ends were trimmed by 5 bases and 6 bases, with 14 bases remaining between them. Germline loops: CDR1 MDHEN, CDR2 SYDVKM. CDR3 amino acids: CASSGEGGSNEQFF. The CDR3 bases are TGTGCCAGCAGTGGTGAAGGGGGGAGCAATGAGCAGTTCTTC.

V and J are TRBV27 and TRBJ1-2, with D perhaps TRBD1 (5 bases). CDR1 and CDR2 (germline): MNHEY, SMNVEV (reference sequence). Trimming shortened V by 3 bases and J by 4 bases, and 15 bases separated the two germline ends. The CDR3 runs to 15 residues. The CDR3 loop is CASSLAGDGTYGYTF. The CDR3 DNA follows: TGTGCCAGCAGTTTGGCTGGGGACGGAACCTATGGCTACACCTTC.

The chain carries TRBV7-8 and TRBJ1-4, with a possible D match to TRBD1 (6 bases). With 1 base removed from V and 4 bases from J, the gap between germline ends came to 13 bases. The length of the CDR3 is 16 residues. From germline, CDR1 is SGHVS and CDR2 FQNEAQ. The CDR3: CASSLVRGRHNEKLFF. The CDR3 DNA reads TGTGCCAGCAGCTTAGTCAGGGGTCGCCATAATGAAAAACTGTTTTTT.

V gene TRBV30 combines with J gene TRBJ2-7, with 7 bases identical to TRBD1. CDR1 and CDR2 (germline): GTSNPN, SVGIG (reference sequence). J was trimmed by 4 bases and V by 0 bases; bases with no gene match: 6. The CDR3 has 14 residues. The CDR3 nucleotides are TGTGCCTGGAGTGTACAGGGGAAAGGTTACGAGCAGTACTTC. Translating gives CAWSVQGKGYEQYF.

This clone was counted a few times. As DNA, the CDR3 is TGTGCCAGCAGCCAGTTCCACAATGAGCAGTTCTTC. It translates to CASSQFHNEQFF. The rearrangement uses TRBV14 and TRBJ2-1; D unresolved. Between the trimmed V and J ends, which lost 3 bases and 5 bases, there was a span of 5 bases. Germline loops: CDR1 SGHDN, CDR2 FVKESK. The CDR3 is made up of 12 amino acids.

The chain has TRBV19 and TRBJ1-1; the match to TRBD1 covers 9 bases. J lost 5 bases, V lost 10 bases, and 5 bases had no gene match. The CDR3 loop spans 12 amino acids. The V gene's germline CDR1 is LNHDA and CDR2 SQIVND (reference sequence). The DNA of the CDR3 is TGTGCCACCTGGGACAGGGTGACTGAAGCTTTCTTT. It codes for CATWDRVTEAFF.